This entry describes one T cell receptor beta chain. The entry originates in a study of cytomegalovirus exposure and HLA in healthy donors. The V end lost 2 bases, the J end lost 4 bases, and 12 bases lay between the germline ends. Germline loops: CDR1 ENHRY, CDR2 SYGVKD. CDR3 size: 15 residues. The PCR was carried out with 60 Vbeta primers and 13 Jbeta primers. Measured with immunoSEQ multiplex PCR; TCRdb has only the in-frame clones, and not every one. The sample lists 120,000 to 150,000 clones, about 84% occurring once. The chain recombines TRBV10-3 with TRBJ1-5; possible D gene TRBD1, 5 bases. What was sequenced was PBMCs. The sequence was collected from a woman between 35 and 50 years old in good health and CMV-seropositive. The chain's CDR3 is CAISEPTGGNQPQHF. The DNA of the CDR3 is TGTGCCATCAGTGAGCCCACAGGTGGTAATCAGCCCCAGCATTTT.